Listed here are 5 T cell receptor beta chains from one sample, sequenced in a study of vaccination and CD4 T cells after COVID-19. Their cognate antigens are unknown. Treatment in this sample: approximately nine-day PBMC culture with coronavirus spike peptide pools or control peptides (ViraFEST assay). Scientists ran DNA taken from cultured CD4+ T cells through the Oncomine TCR Beta short-read assay for sequencing. TCRdb recomputed calls from the PCR reads with MiXCR, one row per CDR3 protein. The sample lists 4,000 to 4,500 distinct CDR3 sequences; about 26% were seen once. What was sequenced was CD4+ T cells from blood, cultured in vitro. Every receptor here comes from a human donor who had recovered from COVID-19.

About this clonotype itself: The germline gene is not matched at one end of the junction; a read error may be the cause. V usage is TRBV7-7 and J usage is TRBJ1-1; D not certain. CDR3 length equals 13 residues. Germline V lookup: CDR1 SSHAT, CDR2 FNYEAQ (reference sequence). This CDR3 is CASSLDLNTEAFF. The DNA for the CDR3 is TGTGCTAGCAGCTTAGACCTCAACACTGAAGCTTTCTTT.

This clonotype came up a few times. The rearrangement joins TRBV5-4 to TRBJ1-1, with D hard to call. V lost 1 base and J lost 4, with 11 bases in between. CDR1 is SGHNT, CDR2 YYREEE, per germline (reference sequence). This CDR3 spans 14 amino acids. As DNA, the CDR3 is TGTGCCAGCAGCTTGTTTCTCGAGGGCACTGAAGCTTTCTTT. Translated: CASSLFLEGTEAFF.

This clonotype has a single count. This chain links TRBV18 with TRBJ2-5, with D perhaps TRBD1 or TRBD2 (6 bases each). V shed 1 base and J shed 5 bases, with 14 bases lying between them. Germline V gives CDR1 KGHSH, CDR2 LQKENI. The CDR3 consists of 15 residues. CDR3 sequence (DNA): TGTGCCAGCTCACCACTTCCCGGGGGCGGGGAGACCCAGTACTTC. Protein: CASSPLPGGGETQYF. Based on the CDR3 plus reference TRBV18 and TRBJ2-5, the full variable domain is NAGVMQNPRHLVRRRGQEARLRCSPMKGHSHVYWYRQLPEEGLKFMVYLQKENIIDESGMPKERFSAEFPKEGPSILRIQQVVRGDSAAYFCASSPLPGGGETQYFGPGTRLLVL.

This chain uses TRBV30 with TRBJ2-2; D perhaps matches TRBD1 (6 bases). V dropped 4 bases and J dropped 1 base, with 13 bases sitting between them. Looked up from germline, CDR1 is GTSNPN and CDR2 is SVGIG (reference sequence). This CDR3 is 15 amino acids long. DNA of the CDR3: TGTGCCTGGACAGGGGTCCGACAGAACACCGGGGAGCTGTTTTTT. Its translation: CAWTGVRQNTGELFF.

This clonotype is deemed medium-sized (0.01 to 0.1%). This chain connects TRBV5-1 to TRBJ1-6, with D hard to call. In germline, CDR1 is SGHRS, CDR2 YFSETQ. Trimming removed 3 bases from V and 7 bases from J, with 8 bases in between. The CDR3 runs 13 residues. CDR3: CASSSWANSPLHF. DNA of the CDR3: TGCGCCAGCAGCTCCTGGGCCAATTCACCCCTCCACTTT. The full variable domain, completed using reference TRBV5-1 and TRBJ1-6, is KAGVTQTPRYLIKTRGQQVTLSCSPISGHRSVSWYQQTPGQGLQFLFEYFSETQRNKGNFPGRFSGRQFSNSRSEMNVSTLELGDSALYLCASSSWANSPLHFGNGTRLTVT.